The rows below give T cell receptor beta chains drawn from one sample of a study of cytomegalovirus exposure and HLA in healthy donors. The assay was immunoSEQ multiplex PCR, and TCRdb's table has in-frame clones only and misses some. Of a few hundred thousand clones in the sample, approximately 80% were seen once. The sequenced sample was PBMCs. The receptor set was obtained from a man aged 25-45 years in good health and CMV-seronegative. Each CDR3 is given with its conserved first and last residue. D genes are given only for firm matches. Expanded clones get a size class; other rows say once, few or many, or leave the size out.

size	J	V	D	CDR3	DNA
few	TRBJ1-5	TRBV14	TRBD1	CASSLTPDRGFNQPQHF	TGTGCCAGCAGCCTAACCCCGGACAGGGGATTCAATCAGCCCCAGCATTTT
NA	TRBJ2-5	TRBV4-3	TRBD2	CASSQGLSGGGETQYF	TGCGCCAGCAGCCAAGGGTTGAGCGGGGGGGGAGAGACCCAGTACTTC
once	TRBJ2-7	TRBV11-2	TRBD1	CASSPSDRGSYEQYF	TGTGCCAGCAGCCCCTCGGACAGGGGGTCCTACGAGCAGTACTTC
NA	TRBJ2-2	TRBV9	NA	CASSVGHRQNTGELFF	TGTGCCAGCAGCGTAGGACATCGGCAGAACACCGGGGAGCTGTTTTTT
NA	TRBJ2-6	TRBV28	NA	CASRIGFLSGASVLTF	TGTGCCAGCAGAATAGGTTTCCTCTCTGGGGCCAGCGTCCTGACTTTC
few	TRBJ2-5	TRBV7-9	TRBD1	CASSGRDRDQETQYF	TGTGCCAGCAGCGGCCGGGACAGGGACCAAGAGACCCAGTACTTC
NA	TRBJ2-1	TRBV7-3	NA	CASSLIPGGPTYNEQFF	TGTGCCAGCAGCTTAATCCCGGGGGGCCCCACCTACAATGAGCAGTTCTTC
NA	TRBJ2-7	TRBV7-9	TRBD2	CASSSQAGANEQYF	TGTGCCAGCAGCTCGCAAGCGGGGGCGAACGAGCAGTACTTC
NA	TRBJ2-3	TRBV7-3	TRBD2	CASSPTGGEGTDTQYF	TGTGCCAGCAGTCCGACCGGGGGGGAAGGCACAGATACGCAGTATTTT
NA	TRBJ2-5	TRBV7-2	TRBD2	CASSLGLAGPARETQYF	TGTGCCAGCAGCTTAGGGCTAGCGGGGCCCGCAAGGGAGACCCAGTACTTC
NA	TRBJ2-3	TRBV29-1	TRBD2	CSVQGHTSGGALRLTDTQYF	TGCAGCGTTCAAGGTCACACTAGCGGGGGGGCTCTCCGACTCACAGATACGCAGTATTTT
NA	TRBJ2-5	TRBV21-1	NA	CASSCLGRGYETQYF	TGTGCCAGCAGCTGTCTTGGGAGGGGATACGAGACCCAGTACTTC
NA	TRBJ1-6	TRBV27	NA	CASSAGPTYNSPLHF	TGTGCCAGCAGTGCAGGCCCCACCTATAATTCACCCCTCCACTTT
NA	TRBJ2-3	TRBV7-2	TRBD2	CASSPGGAQYF	TGTGCCAGCAGCCCCGGGGGGGCGCAGTATTTT
few	TRBJ2-2	TRBV5-6	NA	CASSLTGRETGELFF	TGTGCCAGCAGCTTGACAGGGAGGGAAACCGGGGAGCTGTTTTTT
NA	TRBJ2-7	TRBV2	NA	CASSEQGRLYEQYF	TGTGCCAGCAGTGAACAGGGAAGACTTTACGAGCAGTACTTC
once	TRBJ1-2	TRBV6-5	TRBD1	CASSYSRSGTGSGYTF	TGTGCCAGCAGTTACTCACGTTCCGGGACAGGGTCGGGCTACACCTTC
NA	TRBJ2-7	TRBV10-3	NA	CAIQPGPTYEQYF	TGTGCCATCCAGCCAGGGCCTACCTACGAGCAGTACTTC
NA	TRBJ2-3	TRBV2	TRBD1	CASRSGTGRTDTQYF	TGTGCCAGCAGGTCCGGGACAGGGCGCACAGATACGCAGTATTTT
NA	TRBJ2-7	TRBV29-1	TRBD1	CSGRDREHEQYF	TGCAGCGGTAGGGACAGGGAGCACGAGCAGTACTTC
NA	TRBJ2-5	TRBV2	NA	CASSEHVAAIQETQYF	TGTGCCAGCAGTGAACATGTTGCAGCGATCCAAGAGACCCAGTACTTC
NA	TRBJ1-1	TRBV5-1	TRBD1	CASSSIGQGGAPEAFF	TGCGCCAGCAGCTCGATTGGACAGGGTGGGGCCCCTGAAGCTTTCTTT
NA	TRBJ1-6	TRBV9	NA	CASSALQGTSPLHF	TGTGCCAGCAGCGCCTTACAGGGTACCTCACCCCTCCACTTT
NA	TRBJ2-7	TRBV5-4	NA	CASSPRDSSYEQYF	TGTGCCAGCAGCCCCCGGGACTCCTCCTACGAGCAGTACTTC
NA	TRBJ1-1	TRBV7-9	NA	CSSSSGGEAFF	TGTTCCAGCAGTTCGGGAGGGGAAGCTTTCTTT
NA	TRBJ2-1	TRBV11-2	TRBD2	CASSTGLAGASGYNEQFF	TGTGCCAGCAGTACAGGACTAGCGGGGGCATCGGGTTACAATGAGCAGTTCTTC
few	TRBJ1-1	TRBV2	NA	CATFAPAGEMDTEAFF	TGTGCCACCTTCGCCCCAGCAGGGGAAATGGACACTGAAGCTTTCTTT
NA	TRBJ2-3	TRBV11-3	TRBD2	CASSFSGGPTDTQYF	TGTGCCAGCAGCTTTAGCGGGGGGCCCACAGATACGCAGTATTTT
NA	TRBJ1-5	TRBV27	NA	CASSLSWGVNQPQHF	TGTGCCAGCAGTTTATCGTGGGGGGTCAATCAGCCCCAGCATTTT
NA	TRBJ1-6	TRBV5-1	NA	CASSLGAQGKSYNSPLHF	TGCGCCAGCAGCTTGGGGGCCCAGGGGAAATCCTATAATTCACCCCTCCACTTT
NA	TRBJ2-5	TRBV5-1	TRBD2	CASSPGGARGETQYF	TGCGCCAGCAGCCCCGGGGGGGCCCGAGGGGAGACCCAGTACTTC
NA	TRBJ2-1	TRBV5-1	NA	CASSFTSSYNEQFF	TGCGCCAGCAGCTTCACAAGCTCCTACAATGAGCAGTTCTTC
NA	TRBJ1-3	TRBV7-6	NA	CASSLGGGIGNTIYF	TGTGCCAGCAGCCTAGGTGGAGGGATTGGAAACACCATATATTTT
NA	TRBJ2-5	TRBV6-1	TRBD1	CASRWTGKETQYF	TGTGCCAGCAGGTGGACAGGGAAAGAGACCCAGTACTTC
NA	TRBJ2-7	TRBV6-5	NA	CASSYGGRYEQYF	TGTGCCAGCAGTTACGGGGGCAGGTACGAGCAGTACTTC
NA	TRBJ2-1	TRBV7-3	TRBD2	CASSLTGGADEQFF	TGTGCCAGCAGCTTAACCGGGGGGGCCGATGAGCAGTTCTTC
NA	TRBJ1-6	TRBV4-1	TRBD1	CASSRGQGYNSPLHF	TGCGCCAGCAGCCGAGGACAGGGCTATAATTCACCCCTCCACTTT
NA	TRBJ1-1	TRBV5-4	TRBD1	CASTLAGTGNTEAFF	TGTGCCAGCACCTTGGCCGGGACAGGGAACACTGAAGCTTTCTTT
NA	TRBJ2-5	TRBV5-1	NA	CASSPGYPETQYF	TGCGCCAGCAGCCCGGGTTATCCGGAGACCCAGTACTTC
NA	TRBJ1-6	TRBV7-8	NA	CASSLLGTLHF	TGTGCCAGCAGCTTATTGGGGACACTCCACTTT
NA	TRBJ1-1	TRBV28	TRBD1	CASSLRTGGAFF	TGTGCCAGCAGTTTGAGGACAGGAGGAGCTTTCTTT
NA	TRBJ1-1	TRBV5-4	NA	CASSRYDSDWVAFF	TGTGCCAGCAGCCGTTACGACAGCGACTGGGTAGCTTTCTTT